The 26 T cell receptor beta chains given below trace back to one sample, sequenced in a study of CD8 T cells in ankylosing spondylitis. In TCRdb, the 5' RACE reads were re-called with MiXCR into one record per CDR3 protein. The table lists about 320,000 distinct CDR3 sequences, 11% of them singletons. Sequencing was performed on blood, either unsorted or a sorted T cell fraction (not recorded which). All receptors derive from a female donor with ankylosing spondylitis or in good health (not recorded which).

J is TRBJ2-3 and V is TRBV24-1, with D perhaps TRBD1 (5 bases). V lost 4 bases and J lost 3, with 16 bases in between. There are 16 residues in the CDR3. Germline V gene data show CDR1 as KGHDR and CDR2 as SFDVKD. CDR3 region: CATSDPTALHTDTQYF. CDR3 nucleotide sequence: TGTGCCACCAGTGACCCGACAGCCCTTCATACAGATACGCAGTATTTT.

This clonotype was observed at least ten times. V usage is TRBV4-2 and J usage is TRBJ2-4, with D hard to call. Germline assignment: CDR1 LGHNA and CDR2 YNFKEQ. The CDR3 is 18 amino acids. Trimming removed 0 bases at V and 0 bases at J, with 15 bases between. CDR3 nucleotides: TGTGCCAGCAGCCAAGATTTAGGGCTAGACCTAGCCAAAAACATTCAGTACTTC. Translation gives CASSQDLGLDLAKNIQYF.

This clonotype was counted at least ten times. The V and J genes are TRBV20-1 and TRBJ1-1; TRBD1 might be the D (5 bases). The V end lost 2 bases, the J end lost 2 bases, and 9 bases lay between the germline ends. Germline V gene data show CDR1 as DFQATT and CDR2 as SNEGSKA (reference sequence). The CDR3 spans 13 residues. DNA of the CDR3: TGCAGTGCTAGACCGGGACTCAACACTGAAGCTTTCTTT. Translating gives CSARPGLNTEAFF.

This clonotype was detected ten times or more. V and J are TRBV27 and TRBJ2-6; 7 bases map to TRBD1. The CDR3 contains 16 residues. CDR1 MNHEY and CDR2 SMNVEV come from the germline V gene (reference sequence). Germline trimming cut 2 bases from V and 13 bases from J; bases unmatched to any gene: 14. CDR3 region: CASSLLWTGRLDVLTF. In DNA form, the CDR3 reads TGTGCCAGCAGTTTACTTTGGACAGGCCGGCTAGATGTCCTGACTTTC.

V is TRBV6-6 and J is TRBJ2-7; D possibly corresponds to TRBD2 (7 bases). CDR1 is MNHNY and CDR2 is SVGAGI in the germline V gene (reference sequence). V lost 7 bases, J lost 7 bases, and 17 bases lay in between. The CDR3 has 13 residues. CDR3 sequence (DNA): TGTGCCAGCACCAAAGGGGGGGGCTGGGAGCAGTACTTC. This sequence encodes CASTKGGGWEQYF.

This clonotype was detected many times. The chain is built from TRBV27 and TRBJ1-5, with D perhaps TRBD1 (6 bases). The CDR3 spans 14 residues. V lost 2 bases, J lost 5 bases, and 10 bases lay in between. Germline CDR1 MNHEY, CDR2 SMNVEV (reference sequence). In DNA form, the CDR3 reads TGTGCCAGCAGTTTAGTGGGGGCGCATCAGCCCCAGCATTTT. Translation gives CASSLVGAHQPQHF.

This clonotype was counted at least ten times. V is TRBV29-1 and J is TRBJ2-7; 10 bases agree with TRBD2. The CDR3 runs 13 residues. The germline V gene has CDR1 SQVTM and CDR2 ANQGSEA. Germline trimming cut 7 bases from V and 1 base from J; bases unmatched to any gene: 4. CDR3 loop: CSALAGDSYEQYF. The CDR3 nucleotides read TGCAGCGCTCTAGCGGGAGATTCCTACGAGCAGTACTTC.

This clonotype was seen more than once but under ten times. CDR3 in amino acids: CASSVRRDTEAFF. In DNA form, the CDR3 reads TGTGCCAGCAGCGTGCGGAGGGACACTGAAGCTTTCTTT. This chain links TRBV9 with TRBJ1-1; no reliable D call. The germline V gene encodes CDR1 SGDLS and CDR2 YYNGEE. V lost 2 bases and J lost 3, with 8 bases in between. The CDR3 sequence is 13 residues long.

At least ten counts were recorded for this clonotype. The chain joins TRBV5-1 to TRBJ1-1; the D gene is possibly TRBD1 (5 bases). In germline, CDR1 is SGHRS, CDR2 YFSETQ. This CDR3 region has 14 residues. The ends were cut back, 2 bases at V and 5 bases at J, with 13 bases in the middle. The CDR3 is CASSFRASGTEAFF. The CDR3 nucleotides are TGCGCCAGCAGCTTCAGGGCCAGTGGGACTGAAGCTTTCTTT. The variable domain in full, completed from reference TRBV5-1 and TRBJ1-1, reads KAGVTQTPRYLIKTRGQQVTLSCSPISGHRSVSWYQQTPGQGLQFLFEYFSETQRNKGNFPGRFSGRQFSNSRSEMNVSTLELGDSALYLCASSFRASGTEAFFGQGTRLTVV.

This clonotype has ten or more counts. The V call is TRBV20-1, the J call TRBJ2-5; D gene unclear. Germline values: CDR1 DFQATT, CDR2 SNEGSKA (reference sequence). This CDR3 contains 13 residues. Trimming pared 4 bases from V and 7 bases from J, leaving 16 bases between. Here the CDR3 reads CSANLAIEGTQYF. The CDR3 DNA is TGCAGTGCTAATCTTGCGATTGAAGGGACCCAGTACTTC.

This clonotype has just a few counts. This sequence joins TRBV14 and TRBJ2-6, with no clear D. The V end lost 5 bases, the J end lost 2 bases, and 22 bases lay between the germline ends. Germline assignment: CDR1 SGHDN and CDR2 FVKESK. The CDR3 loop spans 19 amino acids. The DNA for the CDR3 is TGTGCCAGCAGCTCCCCTCCAGTAATCAGTCTCCCTGGGGCCAACGTCCTGACTTTC. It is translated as CASSSPPVISLPGANVLTF. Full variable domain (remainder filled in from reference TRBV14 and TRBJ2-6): EAGVTQFPSHSVIEKGQTVTLRCDPISGHDNLYWYRRVMGKEIKFLLHFVKESKQDESGMPNNRFLAERTGGTYSTLKVQPAELEDSGVYFCASSSPPVISLPGANVLTFGAGSRLTVL.

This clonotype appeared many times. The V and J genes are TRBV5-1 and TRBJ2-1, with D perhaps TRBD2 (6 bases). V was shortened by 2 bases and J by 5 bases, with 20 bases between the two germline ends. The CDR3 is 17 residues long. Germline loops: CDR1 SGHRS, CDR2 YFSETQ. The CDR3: CASSFIWREKRNNEQFF. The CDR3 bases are TGCGCCAGCAGCTTCATATGGCGGGAAAAGAGGAACAATGAGCAGTTCTTC.

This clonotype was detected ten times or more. DNA of the CDR3: TGCGCCAGCAGCTTGAAAGGCACAGATACGCAGTATTTT. Translated: CASSLKGTDTQYF. The gene calls are TRBV5-1 and TRBJ2-3, with unresolved D. Germline lookup yields CDR1 SGHRS and CDR2 YFSETQ. Trimming shortened V by 1 base and J by 1 base, and 4 bases separated the two germline ends. CDR3 length: 13 amino acids.

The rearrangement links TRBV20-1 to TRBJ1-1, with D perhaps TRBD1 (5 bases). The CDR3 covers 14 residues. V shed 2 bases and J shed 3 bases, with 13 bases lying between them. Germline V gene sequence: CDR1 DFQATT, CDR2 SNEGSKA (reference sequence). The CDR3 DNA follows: TGCAGTGCTAGACCGACAGAAAAGGACACTGAAGCTTTCTTT. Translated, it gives CSARPTEKDTEAFF.

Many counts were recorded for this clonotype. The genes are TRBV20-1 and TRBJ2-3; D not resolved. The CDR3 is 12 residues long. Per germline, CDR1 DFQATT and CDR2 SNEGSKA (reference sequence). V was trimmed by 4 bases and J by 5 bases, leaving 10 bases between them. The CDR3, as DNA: TGCAGTGCTAACCGGGCCAAAGATACGCAGTATTTT. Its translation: CSANRAKDTQYF.

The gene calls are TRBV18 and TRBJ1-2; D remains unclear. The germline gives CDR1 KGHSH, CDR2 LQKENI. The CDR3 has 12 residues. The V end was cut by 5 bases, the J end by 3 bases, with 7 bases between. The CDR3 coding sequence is TGTGCCAGCTCAAGCGACCACTATGGCTACACCTTC. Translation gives CASSSDHYGYTF.

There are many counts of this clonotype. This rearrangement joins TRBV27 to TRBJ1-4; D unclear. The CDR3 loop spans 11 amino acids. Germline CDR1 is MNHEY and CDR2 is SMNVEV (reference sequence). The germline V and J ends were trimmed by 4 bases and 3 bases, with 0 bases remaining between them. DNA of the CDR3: TGTGCCAGCAGTTCTAATGAAAAACTGTTTTTT. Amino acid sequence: CASSSNEKLFF.

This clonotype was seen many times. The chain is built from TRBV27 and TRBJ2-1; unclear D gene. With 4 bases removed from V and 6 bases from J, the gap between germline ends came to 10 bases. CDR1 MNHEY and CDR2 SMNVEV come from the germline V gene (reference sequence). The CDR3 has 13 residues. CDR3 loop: CASSSLPSNEQFF. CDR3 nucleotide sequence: TGTGCCAGCAGTTCCCTCCCGTCCAATGAGCAGTTCTTC.

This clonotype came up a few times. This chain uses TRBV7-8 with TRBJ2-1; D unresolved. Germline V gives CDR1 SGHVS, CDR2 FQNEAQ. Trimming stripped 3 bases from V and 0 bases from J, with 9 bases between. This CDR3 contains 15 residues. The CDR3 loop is CASSFGRYSYNEQFF. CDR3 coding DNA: TGTGCCAGCAGCTTCGGGCGGTACTCCTACAATGAGCAGTTCTTC. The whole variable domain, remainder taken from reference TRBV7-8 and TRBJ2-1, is GAGVSQSPRYKVAKRGQDVALRCDPISGHVSLFWYQQALGQGPEFLTYFQNEAQLDKSGLPSDRFFAERPEGSVSTLKIQRTQQEDSAVYLCASSFGRYSYNEQFFGPGTRLTVL.

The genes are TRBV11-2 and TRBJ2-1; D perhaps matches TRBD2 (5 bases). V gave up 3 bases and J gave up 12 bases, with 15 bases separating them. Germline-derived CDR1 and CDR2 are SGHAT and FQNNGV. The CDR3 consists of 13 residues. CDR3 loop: CASSFGHPGRQFF. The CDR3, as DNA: TGTGCCAGCAGCTTTGGGCACCCGGGAAGGCAGTTCTTC.

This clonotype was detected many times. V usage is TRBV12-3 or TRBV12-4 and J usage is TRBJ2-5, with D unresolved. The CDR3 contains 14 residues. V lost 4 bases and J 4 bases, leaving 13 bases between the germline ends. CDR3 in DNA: TGTGCCAGCAGTTACTCGGATGGCCTAGAGACCCAGTACTTC. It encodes CASSYSDGLETQYF.

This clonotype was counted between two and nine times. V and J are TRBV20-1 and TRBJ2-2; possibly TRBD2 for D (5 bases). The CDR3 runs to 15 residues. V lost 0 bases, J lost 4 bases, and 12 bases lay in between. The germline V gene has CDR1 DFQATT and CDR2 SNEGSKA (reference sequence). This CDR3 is CSAREPRGSTGELFF. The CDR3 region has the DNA TGCAGTGCTAGAGAGCCCAGAGGGTCCACCGGGGAGCTGTTTTTT.

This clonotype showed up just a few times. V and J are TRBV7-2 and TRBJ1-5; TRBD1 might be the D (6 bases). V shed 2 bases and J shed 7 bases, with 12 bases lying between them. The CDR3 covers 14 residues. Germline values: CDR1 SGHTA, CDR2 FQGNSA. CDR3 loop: CASSLHRQAQPQHF. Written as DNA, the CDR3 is TGTGCCAGCAGCTTACACAGACAGGCACAGCCCCAGCATTTT.

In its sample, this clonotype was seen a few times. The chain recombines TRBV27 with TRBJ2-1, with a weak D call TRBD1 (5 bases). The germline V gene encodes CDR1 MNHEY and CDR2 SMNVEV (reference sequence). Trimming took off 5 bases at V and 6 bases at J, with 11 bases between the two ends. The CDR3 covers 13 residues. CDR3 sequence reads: CASSIHRGNEQFF. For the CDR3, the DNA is TGTGCCAGCAGTATTCATAGGGGCAATGAGCAGTTCTTC.

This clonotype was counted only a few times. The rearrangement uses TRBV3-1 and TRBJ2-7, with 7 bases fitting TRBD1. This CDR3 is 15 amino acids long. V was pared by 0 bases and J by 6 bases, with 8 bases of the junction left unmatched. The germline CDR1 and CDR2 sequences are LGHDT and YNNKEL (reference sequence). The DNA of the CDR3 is TGTGCCAGCAGCCAAGATCACAGGGGCGTAGGCGAGCAGTACTTC. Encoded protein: CASSQDHRGVGEQYF.

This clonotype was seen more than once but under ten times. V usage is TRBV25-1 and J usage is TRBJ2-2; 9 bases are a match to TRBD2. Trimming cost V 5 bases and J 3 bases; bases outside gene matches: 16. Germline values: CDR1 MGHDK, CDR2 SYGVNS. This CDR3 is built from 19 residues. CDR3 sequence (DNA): TGTGCCAGCAGTCCCCTCCAGACTAAGCGGGGGGCCCACACCGGGGAGCTGTTTTTT. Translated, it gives CASSPLQTKRGAHTGELFF.